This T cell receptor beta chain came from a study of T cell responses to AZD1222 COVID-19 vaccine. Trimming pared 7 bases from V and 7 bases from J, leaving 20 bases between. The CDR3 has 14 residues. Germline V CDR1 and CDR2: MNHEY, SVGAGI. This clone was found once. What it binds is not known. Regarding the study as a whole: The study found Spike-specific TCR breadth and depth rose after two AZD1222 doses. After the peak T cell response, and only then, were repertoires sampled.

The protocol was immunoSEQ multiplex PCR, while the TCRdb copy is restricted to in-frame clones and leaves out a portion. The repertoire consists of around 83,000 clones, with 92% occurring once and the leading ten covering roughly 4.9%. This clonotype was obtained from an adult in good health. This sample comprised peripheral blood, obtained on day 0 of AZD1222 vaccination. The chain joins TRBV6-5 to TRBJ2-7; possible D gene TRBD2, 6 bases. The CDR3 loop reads CASTQPGTHGEQYF. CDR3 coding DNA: TGTGCCAGCACCCAACCCGGGACTCACGGAGAGCAGTACTTC.